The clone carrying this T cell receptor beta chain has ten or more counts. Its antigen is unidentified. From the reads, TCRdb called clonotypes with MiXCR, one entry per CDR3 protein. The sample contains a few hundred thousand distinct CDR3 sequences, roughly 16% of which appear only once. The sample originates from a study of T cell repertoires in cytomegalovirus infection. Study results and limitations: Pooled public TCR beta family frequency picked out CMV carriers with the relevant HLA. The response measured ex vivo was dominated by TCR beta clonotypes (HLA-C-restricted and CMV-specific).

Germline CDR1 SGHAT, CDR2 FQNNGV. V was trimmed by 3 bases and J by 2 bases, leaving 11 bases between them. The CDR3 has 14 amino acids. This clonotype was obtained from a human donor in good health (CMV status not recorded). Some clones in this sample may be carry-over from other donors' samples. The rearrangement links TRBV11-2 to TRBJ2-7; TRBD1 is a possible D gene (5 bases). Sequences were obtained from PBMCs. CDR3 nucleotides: TGTGCCAGCAGCTTCGGACATAAGACCTACGAGCAGTACTTC. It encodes CASSFGHKTYEQYF.